What follows describes a single TCR beta chain. PCR primers comprised 60 Vbeta and 13 Jbeta primers. Produced via immunoSEQ multiplex PCR; TCRdb's table is partial and in-frame only. This sample has more than 150,000 clones, with approximately 81% found just once. These data originate in a study of cytomegalovirus exposure and HLA in healthy donors. The CDR3 totals 18 residues. CDR1 LNHDA and CDR2 SQIVND come from the germline V gene (reference sequence). V trimming: 2 bases; J trimming: 0 bases; junction bases outside the gene matches: 5. The TCR was taken from a boy younger than 10 in good health and CMV-seronegative. The chain is built from TRBV19 and TRBJ2-3, with TRBD2 identical over 13 bases. Input material: PBMCs. The CDR3 DNA reads as TGTGCCAGTAGTATAACTAGCGGGAGGGCCTCTAGCACAGATACGCAGTATTTT. Its protein product is CASSITSGRASSTDTQYF.